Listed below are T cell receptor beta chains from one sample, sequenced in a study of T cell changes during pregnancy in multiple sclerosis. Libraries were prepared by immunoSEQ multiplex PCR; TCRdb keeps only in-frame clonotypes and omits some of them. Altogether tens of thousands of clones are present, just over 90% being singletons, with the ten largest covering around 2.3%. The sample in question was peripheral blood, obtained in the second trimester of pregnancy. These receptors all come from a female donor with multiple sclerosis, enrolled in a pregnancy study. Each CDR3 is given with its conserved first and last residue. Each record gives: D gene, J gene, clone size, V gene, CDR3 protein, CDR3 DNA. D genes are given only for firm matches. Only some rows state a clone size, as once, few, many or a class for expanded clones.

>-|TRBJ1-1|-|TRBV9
CASSVAGVGAEAFF
TGTGCCAGCAGCGTAGCAGGGGTCGGAGCTGAAGCTTTCTTT
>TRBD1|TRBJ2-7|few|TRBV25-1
CATRQGESYEQYF
TGTGCCACACGCCAGGGGGAATCCTACGAGCAGTACTTC
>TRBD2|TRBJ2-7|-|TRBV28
CASSLIAGAAEQYF
TGTGCCAGCAGTTTAATAGCGGGAGCCGCCGAGCAGTACTTC
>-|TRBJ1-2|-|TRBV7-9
CASSPYYSYGYTF
TGTGCCAGCAGCCCTTATTACAGCTATGGCTACACCTTC
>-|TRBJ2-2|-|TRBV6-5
CASSYTSGEDTGELFF
TGTGCCAGCAGTTACACCTCAGGGGAAGACACCGGGGAGCTGTTTTTT
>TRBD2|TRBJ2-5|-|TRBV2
CASGDQRGGGETQYF
TGTGCCAGCGGGGACCAGCGGGGGGGCGGTGAGACCCAGTACTTC
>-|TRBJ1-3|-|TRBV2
CAIQTAVSGNTIYF
TGTGCCATACAGACAGCCGTCTCTGGAAACACCATATATTTT
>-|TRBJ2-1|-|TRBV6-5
CASSYSSNHNEQFF
TGTGCCAGCAGTTACTCTTCTAATCACAATGAGCAGTTCTTC
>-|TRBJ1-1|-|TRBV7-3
CASSPSGASATEAFF
TGTGCCAGCAGCCCCAGCGGGGCATCGGCCACTGAAGCTTTCTTT
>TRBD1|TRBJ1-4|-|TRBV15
CATSRTAGGFEKLFF
TGTGCCACCAGCCGAACCGCAGGGGGCTTTGAAAAACTGTTTTTT
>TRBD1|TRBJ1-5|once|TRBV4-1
CASTQTGVISNQPQHF
TGCGCCAGCACCCAGACAGGGGTCATAAGCAATCAGCCCCAGCATTTT
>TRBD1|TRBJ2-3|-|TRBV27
CASSRGDRGSADTQYF
TGTGCCAGCAGTAGGGGCGACAGGGGATCGGCCGATACGCAGTATTTT
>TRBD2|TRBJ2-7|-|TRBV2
CASSETGTSGEQYF
TGTGCCAGCAGCGAAACGGGGACTAGTGGCGAGCAGTACTTC
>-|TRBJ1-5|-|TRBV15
CATSRDSTGINQPQHF
TGTGCCACCAGCAGAGACTCGACAGGTATTAATCAGCCCCAGCATTTT
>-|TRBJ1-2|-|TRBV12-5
CASGLGQNYGYTF
TGTGCTAGTGGTTTGGGGCAGAATTATGGCTACACCTTC
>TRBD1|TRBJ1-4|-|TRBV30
CAWNRGDNEKLFF
TGTGCCTGGAACAGGGGAGATAATGAAAAACTGTTTTTT
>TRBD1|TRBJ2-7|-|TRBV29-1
CSVESGQGDYEQYF
TGCAGCGTTGAAAGTGGACAGGGGGACTACGAGCAGTACTTC
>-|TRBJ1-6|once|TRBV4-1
CASSQDPDTINSPLHF
TGCGCCAGCAGCCAAGATCCGGACACAATTAATTCACCCCTCCACTTT
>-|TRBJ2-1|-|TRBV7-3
CASSPTDSSSNEQFF
TGTGCCAGCAGCCCCACGGACAGCAGTTCTAATGAGCAGTTCTTC
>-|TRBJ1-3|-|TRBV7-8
CASSYIGNTIYF
TGTGCCAGCAGCTACATTGGAAACACCATATATTTT
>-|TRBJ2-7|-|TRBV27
CASSVLGGSSYEQYF
TGTGCCAGCAGCGTGTTGGGGGGTTCCTCCTACGAGCAGTACTTC
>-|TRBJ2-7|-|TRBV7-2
CASSSHGSSYEQYF
TGTGCCAGCAGCTCCCATGGGAGCTCCTACGAGCAGTACTTC
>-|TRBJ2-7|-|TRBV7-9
CASSPEMVLGRTYEQYF
TGTGCCAGCAGTCCAGAAATGGTTTTGGGCAGGACCTACGAGCAGTACTTC
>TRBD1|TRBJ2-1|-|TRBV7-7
CASSQGQGGYNEQFF
TGTGCCAGCAGCCAAGGACAGGGGGGATACAATGAGCAGTTCTTC
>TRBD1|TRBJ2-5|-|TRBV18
CASSPRQGAGETQYF
TGTGCCAGCTCACCCCGACAGGGGGCCGGGGAGACCCAGTACTTC
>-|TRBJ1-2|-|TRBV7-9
CASSYKRRDYGYTF
TGTGCCAGCAGTTACAAAAGGAGGGACTATGGCTACACCTTC
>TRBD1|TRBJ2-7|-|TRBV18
CASSTGQGEQYF
TGTGCCAGCTCAACCGGACAGGGGGAGCAGTACTTC
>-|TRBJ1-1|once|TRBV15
CATSRVRENTEAFF
TGTGCCACCAGCAGAGTCAGGGAGAACACTGAAGCTTTCTTT
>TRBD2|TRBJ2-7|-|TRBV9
CASSPRLAGAYEQYF
TGTGCCAGCAGCCCACGACTAGCGGGAGCTTACGAGCAGTACTTC
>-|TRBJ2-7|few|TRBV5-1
CASSPDSEQYF
TGCGCCAGCAGCCCTGACAGCGAGCAGTACTTC
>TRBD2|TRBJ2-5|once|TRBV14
CASSQHGGQETQYF
TGTGCCAGCAGCCAACACGGGGGGCAAGAGACCCAGTACTTC
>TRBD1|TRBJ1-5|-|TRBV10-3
CAISRDRGNQPQHF
TGTGCCATCAGCCGGGACAGGGGCAATCAGCCCCAGCATTTT
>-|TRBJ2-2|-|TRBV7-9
CASSLHGELFF
TGTGCCAGCAGCTTACACGGGGAGCTGTTTTTT
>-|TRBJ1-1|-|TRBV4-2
CASRPGQNTEAFF
TGTGCCAGCAGACCGGGACAGAACACTGAAGCTTTCTTT
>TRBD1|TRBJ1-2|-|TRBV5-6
CASSRGTDKIGYTF
TGTGCCAGCAGTAGAGGGACAGATAAGATCGGCTACACCTTC
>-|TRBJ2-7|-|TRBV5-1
CASSLSGPHSYEQYF
TGCGCCAGCAGCTTGTCTGGCCCACACTCCTACGAGCAGTACTTC
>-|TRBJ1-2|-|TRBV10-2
CASSEVSPNYGYTF
TGCGCCAGCAGTGAGGTCTCTCCTAACTATGGCTACACCTTC
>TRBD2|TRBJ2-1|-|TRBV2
CARTSGGYNEQFF
TGTGCCAGGACTAGCGGGGGGTACAATGAGCAGTTCTTC
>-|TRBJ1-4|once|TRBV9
CASSVGGGEKLFF
TGTGCCAGCAGCGTAGGAGGTGGGGAAAAACTGTTTTTT
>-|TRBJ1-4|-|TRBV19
CASRDFGSGEKLFF
TGTGCCAGTAGGGACTTCGGGTCCGGCGAAAAACTGTTTTTT
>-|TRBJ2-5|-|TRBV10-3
CAISGQGETQYF
TGTGCCATCAGTGGGCAGGGAGAGACCCAGTACTTC
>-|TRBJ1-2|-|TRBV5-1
CASSLGGGPYGYTF
TGCGCCAGCAGCCTGGGCGGGGGGCCCTATGGCTACACCTTC
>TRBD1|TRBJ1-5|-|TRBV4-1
CASSQEDRTFNQPQHF
TGCGCCAGCAGCCAGGAGGACAGGACGTTCAATCAGCCCCAGCATTTT
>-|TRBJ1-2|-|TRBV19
CASSISQGQSWGYTF
TGTGCCAGTAGTATCTCCCAAGGACAGAGCTGGGGCTACACCTTC
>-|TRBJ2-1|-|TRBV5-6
CASSLGAGSWNEQFF
TGTGCCAGCAGCTTGGGGGCAGGGTCTTGGAATGAGCAGTTCTTC
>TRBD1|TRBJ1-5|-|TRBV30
CAWSVQGAHQPQHF
TGTGCCTGGAGTGTACAGGGGGCACATCAGCCCCAGCATTTT
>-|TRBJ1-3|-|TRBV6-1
CASSDRATVQGNTIYF
TGTGCCAGCAGTGATAGGGCGACAGTTCAAGGAAACACCATATATTTT
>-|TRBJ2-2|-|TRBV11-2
CASSSHPLQSAGELFF
TGTGCCAGCAGCTCTCACCCCCTTCAAAGCGCCGGGGAGCTGTTTTTT
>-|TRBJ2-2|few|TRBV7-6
CASSWGGGHGELFF
TGTGCCAGCAGCTGGGGCGGGGGACACGGGGAGCTGTTTTTT
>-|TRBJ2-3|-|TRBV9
CASSVAAGGTDTQYF
TGTGCCAGCAGCGTAGCGGCAGGGGGCACAGATACGCAGTATTTT
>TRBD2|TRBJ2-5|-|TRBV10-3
CAISESPSGPQETQYF
TGTGCCATCAGTGAGTCCCCTAGCGGGCCCCAAGAGACCCAGTACTTC